The 5 T cell receptor beta chains below come from one sample, sequenced in a study of radiotherapy plus CTLA-4 blockade in lung cancer. Clones were read by immunoSEQ multiplex PCR, and TCRdb kept only the in-frame ones, dropping some. This sample carries about 76,000 clones, about 79% of them seen once, and the ten largest clones take 22%. This specimen consisted of peripheral blood, obtained from a patient treated with radiotherapy plus ipilimumab. All receptors derive from a human donor with non-small cell lung cancer whose response to radiotherapy plus ipilimumab could not be evaluated. Some clones in this sample may be carry-over from other donors' samples.

V and J are TRBV29-1 and TRBJ1-1; 8 bases fit TRBD1. CDR1 SQVTM and CDR2 ANQGSEA come from the germline V gene. V shed 4 bases and J 3 bases; nucleotides not matched to a gene: 10. The CDR3 length is 15 residues. The CDR3 loop reads CSVVDRGRGDTEAFF. The DNA for the CDR3 is TGCAGCGTTGTCGACAGGGGAAGGGGGGACACTGAAGCTTTCTTT.

Here the CDR3 DNA reads TGTGCCAGCAGCTTAAGTCTAGCGTCAGCTAACTATGGCTACACCTTC. Protein sequence: CASSLSLASANYGYTF. V gene TRBV7-9 combines with J gene TRBJ1-2; D remains unclear. The V end lost 2 bases, the J end lost 0 bases, and 13 bases lay between the germline ends. Germline V gives CDR1 SEHNR, CDR2 FQNEAQ (reference sequence). The CDR3 loop spans 16 amino acids. Drawing the rest from reference TRBV7-9 and TRBJ1-2, the complete variable domain is DTGVSQNPRHKITKRGQNVTFRCDPISEHNRLYWYRQTLGQGPEFLTYFQNEAQLEKSRLLSDRFSAERPKGSFSTLEIQRTEQGDSAMYLCASSLSLASANYGYTFGSGTRLTVV.

In DNA form, the CDR3 reads TGCGCCAGCTACCCCCTGGGGACAGGGGTTAGGGAGCAGTTCTTC. It yields the protein CASYPLGTGVREQFF. The genes are TRBV4-1 and TRBJ2-1, with 10 bases matching TRBD1. Germline V gene lookup returns CDR1 MGHRA and CDR2 YSYEKL. The V segment lost 8 bases and the J segment 10 bases; nucleotides outside the gene matches: 14. The CDR3 spans 15 residues.

The V call is TRBV27, the J call TRBJ1-3; D gene ambiguous. The germline V and J ends were trimmed by 8 bases and 0 bases, with 11 bases remaining between them. This CDR3 has 14 residues. Looked up from germline, CDR1 is MNHEY and CDR2 is SMNVEV (reference sequence). DNA of the CDR3: TGTGCCAGCCGCGTGGCGGCCTCTGGAAACACCATATATTTT. Translated: CASRVAASGNTIYF.

V usage is TRBV4-2 and J usage is TRBJ1-2; possibly TRBD1 for D (5 bases). Germline V gene lookup returns CDR1 LGHNA and CDR2 YNFKEQ. The CDR3 runs to 14 residues. V was shortened by 1 base and J by 4 bases, with 10 bases between the two germline ends. Written as DNA, the CDR3 is TGTGCCAGCAGCCAAGTGCAGGGTGGCTATGGCTACACCTTC. It yields the protein CASSQVQGGYGYTF.